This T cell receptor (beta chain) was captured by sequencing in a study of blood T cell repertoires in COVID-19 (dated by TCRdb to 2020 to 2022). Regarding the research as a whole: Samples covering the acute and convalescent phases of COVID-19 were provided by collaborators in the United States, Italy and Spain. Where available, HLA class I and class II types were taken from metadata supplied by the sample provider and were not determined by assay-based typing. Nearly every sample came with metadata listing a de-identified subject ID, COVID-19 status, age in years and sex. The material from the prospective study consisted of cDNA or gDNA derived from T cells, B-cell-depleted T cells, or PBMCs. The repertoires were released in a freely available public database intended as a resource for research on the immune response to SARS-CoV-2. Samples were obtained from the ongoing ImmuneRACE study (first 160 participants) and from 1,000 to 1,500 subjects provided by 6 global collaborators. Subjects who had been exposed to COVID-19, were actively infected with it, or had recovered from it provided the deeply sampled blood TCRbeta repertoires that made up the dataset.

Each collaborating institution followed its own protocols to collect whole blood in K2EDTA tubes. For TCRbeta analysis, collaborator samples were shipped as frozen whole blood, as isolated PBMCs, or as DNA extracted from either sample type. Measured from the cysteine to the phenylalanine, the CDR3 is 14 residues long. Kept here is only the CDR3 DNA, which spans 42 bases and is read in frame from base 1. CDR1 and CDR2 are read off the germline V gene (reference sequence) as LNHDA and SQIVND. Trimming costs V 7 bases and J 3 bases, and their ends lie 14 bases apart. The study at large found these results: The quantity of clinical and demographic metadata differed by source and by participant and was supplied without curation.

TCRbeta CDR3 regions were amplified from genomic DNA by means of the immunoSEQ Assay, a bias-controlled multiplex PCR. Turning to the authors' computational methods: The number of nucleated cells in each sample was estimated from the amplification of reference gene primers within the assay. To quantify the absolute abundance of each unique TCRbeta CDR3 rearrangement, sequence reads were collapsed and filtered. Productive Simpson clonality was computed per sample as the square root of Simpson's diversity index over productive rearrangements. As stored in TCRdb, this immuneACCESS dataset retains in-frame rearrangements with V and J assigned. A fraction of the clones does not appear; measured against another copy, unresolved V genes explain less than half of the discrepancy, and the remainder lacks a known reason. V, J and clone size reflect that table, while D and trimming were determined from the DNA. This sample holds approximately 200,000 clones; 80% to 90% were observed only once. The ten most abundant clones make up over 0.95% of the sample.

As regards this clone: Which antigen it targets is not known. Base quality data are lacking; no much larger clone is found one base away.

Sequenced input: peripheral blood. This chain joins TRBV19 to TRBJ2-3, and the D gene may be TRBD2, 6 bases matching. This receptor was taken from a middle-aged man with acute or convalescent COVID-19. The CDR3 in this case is CASKEGRRTDTQYF. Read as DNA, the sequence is TGTGCCAGTAAGGAGGGACGTAGGACAGATACGCAGTATTTT.